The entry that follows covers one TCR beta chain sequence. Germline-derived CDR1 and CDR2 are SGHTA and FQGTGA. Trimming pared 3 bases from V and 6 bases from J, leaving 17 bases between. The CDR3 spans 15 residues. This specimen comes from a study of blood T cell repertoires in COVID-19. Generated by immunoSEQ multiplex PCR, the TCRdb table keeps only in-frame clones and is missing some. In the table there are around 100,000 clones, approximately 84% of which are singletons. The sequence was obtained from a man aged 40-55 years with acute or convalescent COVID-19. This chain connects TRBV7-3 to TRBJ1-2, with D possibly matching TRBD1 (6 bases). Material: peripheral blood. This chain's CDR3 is CASSLTGTPIDGYTF. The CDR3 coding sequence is TGTGCCAGCAGCTTGACCGGGACACCTATCGATGGCTACACCTTC.